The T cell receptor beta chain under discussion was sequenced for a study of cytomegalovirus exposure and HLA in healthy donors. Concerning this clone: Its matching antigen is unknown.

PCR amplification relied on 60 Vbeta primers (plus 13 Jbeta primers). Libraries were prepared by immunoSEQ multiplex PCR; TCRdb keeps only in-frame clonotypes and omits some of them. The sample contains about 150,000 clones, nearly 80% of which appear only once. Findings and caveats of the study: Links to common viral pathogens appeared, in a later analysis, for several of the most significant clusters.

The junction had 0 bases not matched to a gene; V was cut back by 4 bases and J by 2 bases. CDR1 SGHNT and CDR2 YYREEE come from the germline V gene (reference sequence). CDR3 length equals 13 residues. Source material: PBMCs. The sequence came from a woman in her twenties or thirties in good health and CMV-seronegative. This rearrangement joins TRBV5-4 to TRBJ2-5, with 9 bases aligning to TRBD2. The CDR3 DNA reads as TGTGCCAGCAGCACTAGCGGGCAAGAGACCCAGTACTTC. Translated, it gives CASSTSGQETQYF.